The present T cell receptor (beta chain) was sequenced within a study of OX40 agonist ivuxolimab in advanced cancers. Looking at the study overall: Ivuxolimab was an agonistic, fully human IgG2 monoclonal antibody directed against OX40 (CD134), a costimulatory receptor. Intravenous ivuxolimab was administered to patients every 2 weeks at six dose levels: 0.01, 0.1, 0.3, 1.5, 3 and 10 mg/kg. Of the 50 to 55 dose-escalation patients, hepatocellular carcinoma was present in approximately 20, melanoma in some 15, renal cell carcinoma in 9 and head and neck cancer in 9. In the dose-escalation cohort, 65% to 85% of patients were male, and the mean age was 60 years with a range of about 20 to 79. Patients were allowed to have had prior anti-PD-1, anti-PD-L1 or anti-CTLA-4 therapy, and approximately 40% of the dose-escalation patients had been treated with checkpoint inhibitors. Partial responses were achieved by three dose-escalation patients, of whom one had hepatocellular carcinoma and two had cutaneous melanoma. The purpose of peripheral TCRbeta sequencing was to test whether ivuxolimab changed TCR sequence diversity and led to clonal T-cell expansion. The paper reports the monotherapy dose-escalation portion (N ≈ 50 patients) of the phase I ivuxolimab trial.

To sequence the TCRbeta CDR3 region, genomic DNA was isolated from the sorted cells. TCRbeta CDR3 regions were sequenced using the immunoSEQ Assay. Here the immuneACCESS table is served through TCRdb, limited to in-frame sequences with V and J called. Missing clones are a known gap in these copies; in checked studies unresolved V genes cover under half, and the rest lacks a known reason. The sample table holds about 76,000 clones, of which approximately 85% were seen once. Roughly 5.5% of the sample is in the top ten clones. On this clone: Its antigen is not yet known. Qualities for individual bases were not recorded, and no much larger clone is one base off.

The trial excluded patients who had a history of autoimmune disease or were on systemic immunosuppression. In every dose cohort, peripheral blood was drawn for TCR sequencing at baseline, cycle 4 day 1, and cycle 7 day 1. The samples were drawn from a first-in-human, open-label, multicenter phase I dose-escalation trial of ivuxolimab. The trial enrolled adults with locally advanced or metastatic head and neck squamous cell, hepatocellular, melanoma or renal cell carcinoma. Before TCR sequencing, CD4+ T cells and CD8+ T cells were sorted from peripheral blood as separate populations. Results and caveats for the whole study, not just this receptor: On average, CD8+ T cells showed more expanded clones than CD4+ T cells after ivuxolimab. The antigen specificity of the peripheral T cells that underwent clonal expansion was not determined. In partial responders in the 0.1-3.0 mg/kg groups, normalized peripheral clonal expansion was found to be among the lowest, especially among CD8+ T cells. At doses of 0.1 to 3.0 mg/kg, clonal expansion of both CD4+ and CD8+ blood T cells was observed from baseline to week 6. Low levels of normalized T-cell clonal expansion were also shown by some nonresponding patients.

This TCR came from an adult with an advanced solid tumor such as melanoma, head and neck, liver or kidney cancer. The material was CD4+ or CD8+ T cells sorted from blood, obtained in a trial of the OX40 agonist ivuxolimab.

This receptor carries the CDR3 CASGFGQGARGYTF. The DNA reads as follows: TGTGCTAGTGGTTTTGGACAGGGGGCGCGTGGCTACACCTTC. This sequence uses TRBV12-5 and TRBJ1-2; a stretch of 11 junction bases matches TRBD1. Relative to germline, V is missing 3 bases and J is missing 7 bases, with 4 bases of the junction outside any gene match. Counted from cysteine to phenylalanine, this CDR3 has 14 amino acids. CDR3 DNA only is kept here, 42 bases in frame from base 1. CDR1 and CDR2 (LGHNT, FRNRAP) derive from the germline V gene. The full variable domain, completed from the reference TRBV12-5 and TRBJ1-2 proteins outside the CDR3, reads DARVTQTPRHKVTEMGQEVTMRCQPILGHNTVFWYRQTMMQGLELLAYFRNRAPLDDSGMPKDRFSAEMPDATLATLKIQPSEPRDSAVYFCASGFGQGARGYTFGSGTRLTVV.